Listed here are 24 T cell receptor beta chains from one sample, sequenced in a study of human T cells and chemical hapten exposure. The time point is: patch test 3, about 24 weeks after DPC sensitization. The treatment denotes: therapeutic diphenylcyclopropenone sensitization with weekly scalp DPC. TCRdb itself ran the RACE reads through MiXCR, one entry per CDR3 protein. The sample lists about 64,000 distinct CDR3 sequences; approximately 9.9% were seen once. Sequencing used whole blood, obtained in connection with sensitization to the hapten diphenylcyclopropenone (DPC). The receptors derive from a woman aged 25 to 39 with alopecia areata. Some clones in this sample may be carry-over from other donors' samples.

This clonotype has more than one count but fewer than ten. This chain joins TRBV4-2 and TRBJ2-3; D unclear. Between the trimmed V and J ends, which lost 1 base and 4 bases, there was a span of 12 bases. The CDR3 length is 15 residues. Germline values: CDR1 LGHNA, CDR2 YNFKEQ. CDR3 sequence reads: CASSQAKNFADTQYF. For the CDR3, the DNA is TGTGCCAGCAGCCAAGCCAAGAATTTCGCAGATACGCAGTATTTT.

At least ten counts were recorded for this clonotype. V and J are TRBV10-3 and TRBJ2-1; TRBD1 agrees at 9 bases. The CDR3 runs to 15 residues. After removal of 0 bases from V and 8 bases from J, the junction contained 5 bases not matched to a gene. Per the germline V gene, CDR1 is ENHRY and CDR2 is SYGVKD. This CDR3 reads CAISESKQGADEQFF. The CDR3 DNA follows: TGTGCCATCAGTGAGTCAAAACAGGGGGCTGATGAGCAGTTCTTC.

CDR3 sequence (DNA): TGCAGTGCTATGGACCCGGGCCTAGGGGAGGGCAATGAGCAGTTCTTC. Translation gives CSAMDPGLGEGNEQFF. The gene calls are TRBV20-1 and TRBJ2-1; 7 bases align to TRBD2. The ends lost 4 bases at V and 6 bases at J; junction bases unmatched: 15. This CDR3 region has 16 residues. Germline-derived CDR1 and CDR2 are DFQATT and SNEGSKA (reference sequence).

Concerning this clonotype itself: This may be a read error, as it is one base from a much larger clone. The chain recombines TRBV6-1 with TRBJ1-5; maybe TRBD1 (5 bases). Between the trimmed V and J ends, which lost 3 bases and 6 bases, there was a span of 9 bases. This CDR3 comprises 13 residues. The germline gives CDR1 MNHNS, CDR2 SASEGT. CDR3 nucleotide sequence: TGTGCCAGCAGTGACGGGGCGATTCAGCCCCAGCATTTT. The encoded protein is CASSDGAIQPQHF.

This clonotype was found many times. The rearrangement joins TRBV28 to TRBJ1-2, with TRBD1 matching 7 bases. With V trimmed by 3 bases and J by 5 bases, 3 bases remained unmatched. Germline assignment: CDR1 MDHEN and CDR2 SYDVKM. The CDR3 sequence is 13 residues long. CDR3 DNA sequence: TGTGCCAGCAGTTTTTTACAGGGGTATGGCTACACCTTC. This translates into CASSFLQGYGYTF.

The chain uses TRBV7-2 and TRBJ1-1; 7 positions match TRBD1. The CDR3 has 15 residues. V trimming: 3 bases; J trimming: 1 base; junction bases outside the gene matches: 5. Germline values: CDR1 SGHTA, CDR2 FQGNSA. CDR3 nucleotide sequence: TGTGCCAGCAGCTTTACAGGGGCCCCGAACACTGAAGCTTTCTTT. Residues: CASSFTGAPNTEAFF.

V usage is TRBV6-2 or TRBV6-3 and J usage is TRBJ2-1; 8 positions match TRBD2. V trimming: 2 bases; J trimming: 2 bases; junction bases outside the gene matches: 8. Germline V CDR1 and CDR2: MNHEY, SVGEGT. The length of the CDR3 is 17 residues. The CDR3: CASSYDGTRSTYNEQFF. CDR3 DNA: TGTGCCAGCAGTTACGACGGGACTAGGAGCACCTACAATGAGCAGTTCTTC.

The rearrangement joins TRBV6-6 to TRBJ2-7; 10 nucleotides agree with TRBD1. Germline assignment: CDR1 MNHNY and CDR2 SVGAGI (reference sequence). CDR3 length equals 17 residues. V trimming: 2 bases; J trimming: 3 bases; junction bases outside the gene matches: 10. CDR3 region: CASSYRDRGLGYYEQYF. The CDR3 DNA follows: TGTGCCAGCAGTTACCGGGACAGGGGTCTGGGATACTACGAGCAGTACTTC.

At least ten counts were recorded for this clonotype. This chain connects TRBV18 to TRBJ2-5; D is perhaps TRBD2 (6 bases). V lost 3 bases and J 0 bases, leaving 14 bases between the germline ends. The CDR3 runs to 16 residues. The germline V gene has CDR1 KGHSH and CDR2 LQKENI. The CDR3 region is CASSPAGGAHQETQYF. The CDR3 DNA reads as TGTGCCAGCTCACCGGCTGGAGGGGCCCACCAAGAGACCCAGTACTTC.

This clonotype has at least ten counts. This rearrangement joins TRBV4-3 to TRBJ2-7; D unclear. Germline loops: CDR1 LGHNA, CDR2 YSLEER. The germline V and J ends were trimmed by 1 base and 0 bases, with 7 bases remaining between them. This CDR3 spans 14 amino acids. CDR3 sequence (DNA): TGCGCCAGCAGCCAAGTTCTAGACTCCTACGAGCAGTACTTC. As protein: CASSQVLDSYEQYF.

The rearrangement joins TRBV7-3 to TRBJ1-1, with unresolved D. The ends were cut back, 2 bases at V and 4 bases at J, with 11 bases in the middle. Germline-derived CDR1 and CDR2 are SGHTA and FQGTGA. The CDR3 consists of 14 residues. CDR3 sequence: CASSLGQESTEAFF. The CDR3 nucleotides are TGTGCCAGCAGCTTAGGGCAGGAGAGCACTGAAGCTTTCTTT. Full variable domain (missing parts from reference TRBV7-3 and TRBJ1-1): GAGVSQTPSNKVTEKGKYVELRCDPISGHTALYWYRQSLGQGPEFLIYFQGTGAADDSGLPNDRFFAVRPEGSVSTLKIQRTERGDSAVYLCASSLGQESTEAFFGQGTRLTVV.

This chain connects TRBV28 to TRBJ1-2, with 9 bases matching TRBD1. The germline CDR1 and CDR2 sequences are MDHEN and SYDVKM. The CDR3 is made up of 14 amino acids. V dropped 8 bases and J dropped 5; count of bases not matched to a gene: 9. The CDR3 DNA sequence: TGTGCCAGCGCAACAGGGGGCTACCGTTATGGCTACACCTTC. It translates to CASATGGYRYGYTF.

This chain uses TRBV5-4 with TRBJ2-7; 9 bases fit TRBD1. There are 12 residues in the CDR3. Germline V gene sequence: CDR1 SGHNT, CDR2 YYREEE (reference sequence). Trimming took 6 bases from V and 5 from J; bases not matched to a gene: 3. The CDR3 region is CASKNRGHEQYF. Written as DNA, the CDR3 is TGTGCCAGCAAGAACAGGGGGCACGAGCAGTACTTC.

This clonotype appeared many times. The junction does not match germline at one end; this may be a read error. The CDR3, as DNA: TGTGCCAGCAGCAAAGAAACCGGGACTGGGTATTTGGGCTACACCTTC. It codes for CASSKETGTGYLGYTF. The chain carries TRBV3-1 and TRBJ1-2, with a tentative D call TRBD1 (5 bases). The CDR3 extends over 16 amino acids. Looked up from germline, CDR1 is LGHDT and CDR2 is YNNKEL (reference sequence). The full variable domain, rest sourced from reference TRBV3-1 and TRBJ1-2, is DTAVSQTPKYLVTQMGNDKSIKCEQNLGHDTMYWYKQDSKKFLKIMFSYNNKELIINETVPNRFSPKSPDKAHLNLHINSLELGDSAVYFCASSKETGTGYLGYTFGSGTRLTVV.

J is TRBJ1-5 and V is TRBV6-2 or TRBV6-3; TRBD1 might be the D (6 bases). The CDR3 length is 15 residues. Germline V gene lookup returns CDR1 MNHEY and CDR2 SVGEGT. V was pared by 7 bases and J by 0 bases, with 13 bases between. The CDR3 nucleotides read TGTGCCAGCAAGGAGGGGGTGAATAGCAATCAGCCCCAGCATTTT. Amino acids: CASKEGVNSNQPQHF.

This chain uses TRBV12-3 or TRBV12-4 with TRBJ1-3, with D possibly matching TRBD1 (6 bases). CDR3 length: 14 residues. V was trimmed by 7 bases and J by 4 bases, leaving 14 bases between them. The CDR3 is CASTRGAGGNTIYF. CDR3 bases: TGTGCCAGCACCAGGGGCGCGGGAGGAAACACCATATATTTT.

This clonotype was detected a few times. This rearrangement joins TRBV2 to TRBJ2-2, with TRBD2 matching 8 bases. This CDR3 contains 14 residues. Trimming cost V 7 bases and J 6 bases; bases outside gene matches: 7. Germline V CDR1 and CDR2: SNHLY, FYNNEI. In DNA, the CDR3 is TGTGCCAGCAACGGGAGGGCCATCTCCGGGGAGCTGTTTTTT. Protein sequence: CASNGRAISGELFF.

The chain has TRBV10-3 and TRBJ2-2; 7 positions match TRBD1. The CDR3 has 15 residues. J was trimmed by 5 bases and V by 6 bases; bases with no gene match: 9. Germline V lookup: CDR1 ENHRY, CDR2 SYGVKD. CDR3 sequence (DNA): TGTGCCATCAGCAGCAGGGACAGCCCTACCGGGGAGCTGTTTTTT. Its translation is CAISSRDSPTGELFF.

This clonotype was observed at least ten times. This chain uses TRBV5-1 with TRBJ2-1; D may correspond to TRBD1 or TRBD2 (5 bases each). CDR1 SGHRS and CDR2 YFSETQ come from the germline V gene. The CDR3 consists of 16 residues. Deletions cut 0 bases from V and 5 bases from J, with 15 bases between. In DNA form, the CDR3 reads TGCGCCAGCAGCTTGGGTTGGGGACCCCCTCACAATGAGCAGTTCTTC. Translated, it gives CASSLGWGPPHNEQFF.

CDR3: CASSLGDRGAQYF. In DNA form, the CDR3 reads TGTGCCAGCAGCTTAGGGGACAGGGGTGCGCAGTATTTT. This chain links TRBV5-4 with TRBJ2-3, with TRBD1 identical over 10 bases. This CDR3 is built from 13 residues. J was trimmed by 10 bases and V by 2 bases; bases with no gene match: 4. Looked up from germline, CDR1 is SGHNT and CDR2 is YYREEE (reference sequence).

This clonotype was detected many times. The chain links TRBV3-1 to TRBJ2-3; TRBD2 agrees at 11 bases. The CDR3 runs 17 residues. V lost 2 bases, J lost 1 base, and 5 bases stayed unmatched. Germline V gene lookup returns CDR1 LGHDT and CDR2 YNNKEL (reference sequence). The CDR3 spells CASSQFALAGGTDTQYF. The DNA for the CDR3 is TGTGCCAGCAGCCAATTCGCACTAGCGGGGGGCACAGATACGCAGTATTTT.

The chain links TRBV10-3 to TRBJ1-2; D perhaps matches TRBD1 (6 bases). Deletions cut 6 bases from V and 3 bases from J, with 8 bases between. Germline V gene lookup returns CDR1 ENHRY and CDR2 SYGVKD. This CDR3 region has 12 residues. CDR3 protein: CAIRSGDYGYTF. Here the CDR3 DNA reads TGTGCCATCAGATCAGGGGACTATGGCTACACCTTC.

This clonotype appeared many times. The chain's CDR3 is CASSQDSLQPQHF. CDR3 nucleotides: TGTGCCAGCAGTCAGGACAGCCTTCAGCCCCAGCATTTT. The J gene is TRBJ1-5, the V gene TRBV2, with D possibly matching TRBD1 (6 bases). Germline V gives CDR1 SNHLY, CDR2 FYNNEI. V was trimmed by 5 bases and J by 6 bases, leaving 11 bases between them. The CDR3 has 13 amino acids.

This rearrangement joins TRBV29-1 to TRBJ2-7, with 8 bases matching TRBD1. CDR1 and CDR2 from the germline V gene are SQVTM and ANQGSEA. CDR3 length: 13 amino acids. The J segment lost 3 bases and the V segment lost 7 bases, leaving 8 bases of the junction unmatched. The CDR3 DNA reads as TGCAGCGGTACGGGACAGGAGGACTACGAGCAGTACTTC. Translated: CSGTGQEDYEQYF.